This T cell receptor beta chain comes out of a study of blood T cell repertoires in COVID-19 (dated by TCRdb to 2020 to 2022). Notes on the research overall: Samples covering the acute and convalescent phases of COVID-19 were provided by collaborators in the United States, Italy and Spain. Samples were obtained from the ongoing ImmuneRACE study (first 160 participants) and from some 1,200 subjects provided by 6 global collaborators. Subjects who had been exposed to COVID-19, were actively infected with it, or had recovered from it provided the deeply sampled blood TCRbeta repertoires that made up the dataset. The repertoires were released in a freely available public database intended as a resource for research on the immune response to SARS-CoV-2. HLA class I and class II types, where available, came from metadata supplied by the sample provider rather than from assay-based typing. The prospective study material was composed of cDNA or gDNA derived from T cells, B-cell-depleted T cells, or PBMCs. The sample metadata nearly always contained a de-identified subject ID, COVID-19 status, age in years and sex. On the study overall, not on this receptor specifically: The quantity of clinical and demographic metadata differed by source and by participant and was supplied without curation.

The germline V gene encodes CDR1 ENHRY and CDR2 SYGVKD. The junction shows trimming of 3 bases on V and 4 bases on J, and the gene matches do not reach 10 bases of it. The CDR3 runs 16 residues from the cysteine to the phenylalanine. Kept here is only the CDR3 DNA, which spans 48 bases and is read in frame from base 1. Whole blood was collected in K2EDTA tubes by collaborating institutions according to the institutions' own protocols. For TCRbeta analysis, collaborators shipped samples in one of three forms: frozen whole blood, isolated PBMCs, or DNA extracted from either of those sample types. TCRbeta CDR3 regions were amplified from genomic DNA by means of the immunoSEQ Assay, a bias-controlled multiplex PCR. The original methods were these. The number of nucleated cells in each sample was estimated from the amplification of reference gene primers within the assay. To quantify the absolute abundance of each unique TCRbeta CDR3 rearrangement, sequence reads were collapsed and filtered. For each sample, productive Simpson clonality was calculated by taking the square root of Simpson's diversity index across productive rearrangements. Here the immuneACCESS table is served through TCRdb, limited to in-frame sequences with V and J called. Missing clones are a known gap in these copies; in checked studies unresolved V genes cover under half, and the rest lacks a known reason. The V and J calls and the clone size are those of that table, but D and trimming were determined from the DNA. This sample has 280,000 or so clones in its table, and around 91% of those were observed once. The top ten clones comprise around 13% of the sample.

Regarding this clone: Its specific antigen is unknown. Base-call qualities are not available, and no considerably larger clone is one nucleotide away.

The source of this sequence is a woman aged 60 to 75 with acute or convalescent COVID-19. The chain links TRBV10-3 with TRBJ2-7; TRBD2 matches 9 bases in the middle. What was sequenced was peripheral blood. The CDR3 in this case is CAISEGIAGVNYEQYF. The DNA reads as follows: TGTGCCATCAGTGAAGGGATAGCGGGAGTGAATTACGAGCAGTACTTC.